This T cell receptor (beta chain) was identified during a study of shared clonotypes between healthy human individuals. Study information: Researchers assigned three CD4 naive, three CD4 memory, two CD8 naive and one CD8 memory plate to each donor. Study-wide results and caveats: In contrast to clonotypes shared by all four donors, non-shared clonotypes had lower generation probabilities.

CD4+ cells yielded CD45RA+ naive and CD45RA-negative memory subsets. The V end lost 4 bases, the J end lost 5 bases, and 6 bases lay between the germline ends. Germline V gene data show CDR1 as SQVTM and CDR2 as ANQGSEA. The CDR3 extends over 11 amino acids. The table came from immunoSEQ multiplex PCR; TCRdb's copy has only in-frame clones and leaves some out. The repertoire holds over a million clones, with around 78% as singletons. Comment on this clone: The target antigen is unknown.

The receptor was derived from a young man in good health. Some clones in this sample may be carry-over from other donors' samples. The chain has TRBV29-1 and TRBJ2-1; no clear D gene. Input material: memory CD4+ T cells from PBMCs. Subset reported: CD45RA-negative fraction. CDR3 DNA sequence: TGCAGCGTTGTGGCGAACAATGAGCAGTTCTTC. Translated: CSVVANNEQFF.